These 21 T cell receptor beta chains were all obtained from the same sample, sequenced in a study of cytomegalovirus exposure and HLA in healthy donors (dated by TCRdb to 2016 to 2017). Libraries were constructed by the immunoSEQ multiplex PCR assay. The multiplex PCR relied on a mix of 60 forward primers for TCR Vbeta segments and 13 reverse primers for TCR Jbeta segments. TCRdb took this table from immuneACCESS and kept in-frame rearrangements with V and J called. Such tables lack part of the clones; where checked against another copy, unresolved V genes explain under half of the gap, and the rest is unexplained. The sample yields some 200,000 clones; roughly 80% were counted once. 6.3% of the sample rests with the top ten. The source material was PBMCs. The receptors derive from a man aged 40-55 years in good health and CMV-seropositive.

In nucleotides, the CDR3 is TGCGCCAGCAGCCAAGAAGGGACAGGCGAAGGCTACACCTTC. It codes for CASSQEGTGEGYTF. The chain is built from TRBV4-3 and TRBJ1-2; TRBD1 aligns across 8 bases. Trimming cost V 0 bases and J 8 bases; bases outside gene matches: 5. Per the germline V gene, CDR1 is LGHNA and CDR2 is YSLEER. The CDR3 covers 14 residues.

The V gene is TRBV30, the J gene TRBJ1-2; unclear D gene. Trimming removed 5 bases at V and 8 bases at J, with 12 bases between. The CDR3 has 11 amino acids. The germline gives CDR1 GTSNPN, CDR2 SVGIG (reference sequence). The CDR3 bases are TGTGCCTGGCAACAGAGTGTCGGCTACACCTTC. Translation: CAWQQSVGYTF.

The V gene is TRBV19, the J gene TRBJ1-1; TRBD1 aligns across 8 bases. CDR1 and CDR2 (germline): LNHDA, SQIVND (reference sequence). The CDR3 contains 15 residues. The V and J ends lost 3 bases and 1 base, in that order; junction bases with no gene match: 4. The CDR3 DNA sequence: TGTGCCAGTAGTATCCAAGGGACAGGGAACACTGAAGCTTTCTTT. Residues: CASSIQGTGNTEAFF.

The gene calls are TRBV7-3 and TRBJ2-3, with 9 positions matching TRBD2. J gave up 4 bases and V 2 bases, and 7 bases lay outside the gene matches. Germline V CDR1 and CDR2: SGHTA, FQGTGA. The CDR3 extends over 16 amino acids. The CDR3 DNA reads TGTGCCAGCAGCTTACGGCGGGGGGGCTTGTCAGATACGCAGTATTTT. Translated: CASSLRRGGLSDTQYF.

The chain recombines TRBV5-1 with TRBJ1-4, with D unresolved. V lost 0 bases and J 3 bases, leaving 12 bases between the germline ends. The CDR3 loop spans 16 amino acids. Germline V gene lookup returns CDR1 SGHRS and CDR2 YFSETQ. The CDR3 DNA is TGCGCCAGCAGCTTGGCCGGAGGACGCGCTAATGAAAAACTGTTTTTT. It is translated as CASSLAGGRANEKLFF.

The V call is TRBV18, the J call TRBJ2-3, with 8 bases matching TRBD1. There are 13 residues in the CDR3. Per germline, CDR1 KGHSH and CDR2 LQKENI. With V trimmed by 6 bases and J by 4 bases, 3 bases remained unmatched. DNA of the CDR3: TGTGCCAGCTCCGGACAGGGTCCAGATACGCAGTATTTT. Protein: CASSGQGPDTQYF.

This clone was counted a single time. The V call is TRBV7-3, the J call TRBJ2-7, with a tentative D call TRBD1 (6 bases). The germline CDR1 and CDR2 sequences are SGHTA and FQGTGA. The germline V and J ends were trimmed by 0 bases and 3 bases, with 9 bases remaining between them. CDR3 length: 14 amino acids. As DNA, the CDR3 is TGTGCCAGCAGCTTAACGGCAGGGGACTACGAGCAGTACTTC. It translates to CASSLTAGDYEQYF.

The chain recombines TRBV10-2 with TRBJ2-7, with 7 bases fitting TRBD2. The CDR3 consists of 15 residues. From germline, CDR1 is WSHSY and CDR2 SAAADI. V gave up 3 bases and J gave up 0 bases; unmatched junction bases: 5. The CDR3 sequence is CASSESGTYSYEQYF. The CDR3 bases are TGCGCCAGCAGTGAAAGCGGGACCTACTCCTACGAGCAGTACTTC.

The gene calls are TRBV11-2 and TRBJ2-3, with D tentatively TRBD2 (5 bases). The CDR3 spans 15 residues. The germline CDR1 and CDR2 sequences are SGHAT and FQNNGV. The ends were cut back, 5 bases at V and 0 bases at J, with 12 bases in the middle. The CDR3 nucleotides read TGTGCCAGCAGCCACCCGGGGTCAAGCACAGATACGCAGTATTTT. Translating gives CASSHPGSSTDTQYF.

V and J are TRBV4-3 and TRBJ1-2; maybe TRBD1 (6 bases). V lost 1 base to trimming and J lost 2 bases, with 17 bases between them. The CDR3 totals 17 residues. The germline V gene encodes CDR1 LGHNA and CDR2 YSLEER. The CDR3, as DNA: TGCGCCAGCAGCCAAGCGCCACAGGGTAAGAAGAACTATGGCTACACCTTC. Its protein product is CASSQAPQGKKNYGYTF.

V usage is TRBV19 and J usage is TRBJ2-3; TRBD1 agrees at 9 bases. The germline V gene encodes CDR1 LNHDA and CDR2 SQIVND (reference sequence). The CDR3 covers 17 residues. V trimming: 3 bases; J trimming: 0 bases; junction bases outside the gene matches: 7. CDR3 loop: CASSIPLGQGSTDTQYF. CDR3 nucleotide sequence: TGTGCCAGTAGTATCCCCCTCGGACAGGGGAGCACAGATACGCAGTATTTT.

The J gene is TRBJ2-7, the V gene TRBV19, with 7 bases lining up with TRBD1. The junction had 9 bases not matched to a gene; V was cut back by 11 bases and J by 2 bases. The length of the CDR3 is 13 residues. CDR1 is LNHDA and CDR2 is SQIVND in the germline V gene (reference sequence). CDR3 amino acids: CAVKGTDTYEQYF. In DNA form, the CDR3 reads TGTGCCGTAAAGGGGACAGATACCTACGAGCAGTACTTC.

The chain recombines TRBV7-3 with TRBJ2-7; 11 bases agree with TRBD2. Germline values: CDR1 SGHTA, CDR2 FQGTGA. Germline trimming cut 5 bases from V and 5 bases from J; bases unmatched to any gene: 14. The CDR3 is 17 residues long. The chain's CDR3 is CASSPWGTTSGAHEQYF. CDR3 coding DNA: TGTGCCAGCAGCCCTTGGGGGACGACTAGCGGGGCCCACGAGCAGTACTTC.

This chain connects TRBV6-5 to TRBJ1-2; the match to TRBD1 covers 10 bases. Trimming took 2 bases from V and 2 from J; bases not matched to a gene: 2. Germline assignment: CDR1 MNHEY and CDR2 SVGAGI. CDR3 length: 15 amino acids. The CDR3 DNA follows: TGTGCCAGCAGTTACCGGACAGGGGGAAACTATGGCTACACCTTC. It yields the protein CASSYRTGGNYGYTF.

This rearrangement joins TRBV19 to TRBJ1-2; a weak D match, TRBD1 (6 bases). The CDR3 extends over 15 amino acids. In germline, CDR1 is LNHDA, CDR2 SQIVND (reference sequence). The germline V and J ends were trimmed by 3 bases and 3 bases, with 14 bases remaining between them. Here the CDR3 DNA reads TGTGCCAGTAGTATCCTCAGGGGAAGGGACTATGGCTACACCTTC. This encodes CASSILRGRDYGYTF.

V gene TRBV5-1 combines with J gene TRBJ2-3, with 7 bases that match TRBD2. V dropped 0 bases and J dropped 2; count of bases not matched to a gene: 6. Per germline, CDR1 SGHRS and CDR2 YFSETQ. The CDR3 runs 16 residues. The CDR3 sequence is CASSLDAGDDTDTQYF. The DNA for the CDR3 is TGCGCCAGCAGCTTGGATGCGGGGGATGACACAGATACGCAGTATTTT.

V and J are TRBV15 and TRBJ2-2; weak D call: TRBD1 (6 bases). V was trimmed by 5 bases and J by 3 bases, leaving 13 bases between them. CDR3 size: 15 residues. Germline values: CDR1 LNHNV, CDR2 YYDKDF (reference sequence). The CDR3 bases are TGTGCCACCAGCGAAGGGACAAGCTACACCGGGGAGCTGTTTTTT. It yields the protein CATSEGTSYTGELFF.

The chain links TRBV15 to TRBJ2-7; TRBD1 agrees at 8 bases. Germline lookup yields CDR1 LNHNV and CDR2 YYDKDF (reference sequence). This CDR3 region has 16 residues. Unmatched junction bases numbered 7, after V lost 0 bases and J lost 3 bases. CDR3 protein: CATSRDRPGGHYEQYF. The DNA of the CDR3 is TGTGCCACCAGCAGAGATAGGCCAGGGGGCCACTACGAGCAGTACTTC.

The V gene is TRBV7-9, the J gene TRBJ1-5, with a possible D match to TRBD1 (6 bases). Germline lookup yields CDR1 SEHNR and CDR2 FQNEAQ (reference sequence). CDR3 size: 16 residues. Trimming removed 1 base at V and 1 base at J, with 11 bases between. CDR3 amino acids: CASSLEGGGSNQPQHF. CDR3 bases: TGTGCCAGCAGCTTAGAAGGGGGAGGGAGCAATCAGCCCCAGCATTTT.

The chain employs TRBV10-1 and TRBJ1-1; 11 nucleotides agree with TRBD1. The germline V gene encodes CDR1 WNHNN and CDR2 SYGVQD (reference sequence). The trim removed 0 bases at V and 6 bases at J, leaving 6 bases unmatched. CDR3 length: 16 amino acids. CDR3 region: CASSESIPGQGAEAFF. CDR3 nucleotide sequence: TGCGCCAGCAGTGAGTCAATCCCGGGACAGGGGGCTGAAGCTTTCTTT.

The gene calls are TRBV19 and TRBJ1-3; TRBD1 matches 7 bases. Germline CDR1 LNHDA, CDR2 SQIVND (reference sequence). V shed 9 bases and J 0 bases; nucleotides not matched to a gene: 8. CDR3 length: 15 residues. Here the CDR3 reads CASSDRARSGNTIYF. The CDR3 region has the DNA TGTGCCAGCTCCGACAGGGCCCGCTCTGGAAACACCATATATTTT.